This is a list of T cell receptor beta chains from one sample in a study of cytomegalovirus exposure and HLA in healthy donors. Assay: immunoSEQ multiplex PCR; the TCRdb copy retains only in-frame clones and omits some. The sample includes tens of thousands of clones, 75% to 80% of them seen just once. The sample was PBMCs. The receptors come from a man aged 40-49 years in good health and CMV-seronegative. CDR3s leave out the opening cysteine and the closing phenylalanine or tryptophan. A D gene is named only where the DNA matches it firmly. Clone size is stated in some rows and not others, as once, few, many or a class when expanded.

J gene	D gene	clone size	V gene	CDR3 protein
TRBJ2-3	.	.	TRBV4-3	ASSQGALGTDTQY
TRBJ2-1	TRBD2	once	TRBV19	ASTSSGRGFSYNEQF
TRBJ2-1	TRBD2	.	TRBV11-2	ASNNRAGGPGGSYNEQF
TRBJ2-6	.	.	TRBV7-2	ASSLAKGSGANVLT
TRBJ2-6	TRBD1	.	TRBV6-1	ASSAWTGRASSGANVLT
TRBJ2-7	.	.	TRBV29-1	SVDRGSNEQY
TRBJ2-5	TRBD2	.	TRBV11-3	ASSLNGRRVETQY
TRBJ2-3	TRBD2	.	TRBV28	ASSTASGSSTDTQY
TRBJ2-7	TRBD2	.	TRBV9	ASSVGDGRAYEQY
TRBJ2-1	.	.	TRBV28	ASRSSGASPSYNEQF
TRBJ1-3	.	.	TRBV5-4	ASSLGGVLTGNTIY
TRBJ2-7	TRBD2	few	TRBV28	ASRSIAGGPSWEQY
TRBJ2-5	TRBD2	few	TRBV13	ASSPGLAGGWYQETQY
TRBJ2-5	TRBD2	.	TRBV12-5	ASGTGTSEETQY
TRBJ2-5	.	.	TRBV28	AIWGPHGTQY
TRBJ2-1	.	.	TRBV20-1	SANYEQF
TRBJ2-7	.	.	TRBV30	AWSRTDSREQY
TRBJ1-6	.	few	TRBV9	ASSVEGTGGNSPLH
TRBJ1-2	.	.	TRBV28	ASSTTRNGYT
TRBJ2-3	TRBD2	few	TRBV5-5	ASSSASGAGPYTQY
TRBJ1-1	.	.	TRBV5-7	ASSWGENTEAF
TRBJ1-2	.	.	TRBV29-1	SVEAQIGVNYGYT
TRBJ1-1	.	.	TRBV2	ASSEALAGTEAF
TRBJ2-7	TRBD2	.	TRBV6-4	ASSAEAGATYEQY
TRBJ2-7	TRBD1	.	TRBV28	ASSGGQAASYEQY
TRBJ1-2	.	.	TRBV7-8	ASIPSPGDPGYT
TRBJ1-3	.	.	TRBV5-1	ASSHPGVGNTIY
TRBJ2-6	.	.	TRBV18	ASSLISGANVLT
TRBJ1-1	.	.	TRBV19	ASSHGTIMPF
TRBJ2-1	.	.	TRBV29-1	SVDLPGRYNEQF
TRBJ2-3	.	few	TRBV4-3	ASSQQGFGTQY
TRBJ2-2	.	once	TRBV7-9	ASSLALADTGELF
TRBJ1-5	TRBD1	.	TRBV19	ASSVTQGDHQPQH
TRBJ2-4	TRBD2	.	TRBV19	ASSILAGDVTAKNIQY
TRBJ2-2	TRBD2	.	TRBV19	ASSLAGVKLRELF